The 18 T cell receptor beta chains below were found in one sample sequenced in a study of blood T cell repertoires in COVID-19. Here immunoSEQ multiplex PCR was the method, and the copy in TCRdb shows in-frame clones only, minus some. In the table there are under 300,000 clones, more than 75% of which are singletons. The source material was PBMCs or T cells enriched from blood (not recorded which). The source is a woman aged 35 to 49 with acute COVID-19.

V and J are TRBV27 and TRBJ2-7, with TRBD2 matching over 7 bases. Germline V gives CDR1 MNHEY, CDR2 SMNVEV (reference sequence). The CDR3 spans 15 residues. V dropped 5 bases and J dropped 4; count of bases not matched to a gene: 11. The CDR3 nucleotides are TGTGCCAGCAGTGAAGCCGGGACTACCCTATACGAGCAGTACTTC. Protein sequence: CASSEAGTTLYEQYF.

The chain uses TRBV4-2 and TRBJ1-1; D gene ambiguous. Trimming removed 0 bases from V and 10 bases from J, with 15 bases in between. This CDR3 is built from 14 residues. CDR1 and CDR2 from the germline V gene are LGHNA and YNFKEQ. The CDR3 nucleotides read TGTGCCAGCAGCCAAGATATTTTTACAGAAGGAGCTTTCTTT. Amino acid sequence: CASSQDIFTEGAFF.

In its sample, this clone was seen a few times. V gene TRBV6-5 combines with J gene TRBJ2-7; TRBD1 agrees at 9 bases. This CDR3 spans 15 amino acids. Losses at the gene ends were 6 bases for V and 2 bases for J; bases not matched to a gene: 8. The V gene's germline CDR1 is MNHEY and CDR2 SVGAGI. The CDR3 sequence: CASSRGQGYPYEQYF. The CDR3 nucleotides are TGTGCCAGCAGCCGAGGACAGGGGTACCCCTACGAGCAGTACTTC.

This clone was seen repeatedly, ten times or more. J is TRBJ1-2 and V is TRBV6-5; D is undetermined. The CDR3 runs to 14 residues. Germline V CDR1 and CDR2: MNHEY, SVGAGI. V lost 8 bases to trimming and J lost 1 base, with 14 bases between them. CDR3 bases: TGTGCCAGCTCCCGGAGCCTGATTAACTATGGCTACACCTTC. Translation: CASSRSLINYGYTF.

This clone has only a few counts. CDR3 loop: CASSIPRDRGDQPQHF. The CDR3 bases are TGTGCCAGTAGTATCCCCCGGGACAGGGGGGACCAGCCCCAGCATTTT. The V gene is TRBV19, the J gene TRBJ1-5, with 11 bases that match TRBD1. Germline CDR1 LNHDA, CDR2 SQIVND (reference sequence). The CDR3 length is 16 residues. The V gene end was trimmed by 3 bases and the J gene end by 7 bases; junction bases not matched to a gene: 8.

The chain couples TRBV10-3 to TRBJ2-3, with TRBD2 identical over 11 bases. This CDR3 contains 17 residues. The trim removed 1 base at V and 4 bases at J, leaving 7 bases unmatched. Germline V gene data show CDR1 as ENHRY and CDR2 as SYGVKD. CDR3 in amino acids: CAISEFGTSGPSDTQYF. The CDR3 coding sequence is TGTGCCATCAGTGAGTTTGGGACTAGCGGACCCTCAGATACGCAGTATTTT.

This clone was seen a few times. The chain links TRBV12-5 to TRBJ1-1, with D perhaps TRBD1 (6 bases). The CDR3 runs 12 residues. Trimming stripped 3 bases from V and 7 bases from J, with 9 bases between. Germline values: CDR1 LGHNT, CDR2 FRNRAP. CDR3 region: CASGFKDSEAFF. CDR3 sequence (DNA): TGTGCTAGTGGTTTTAAGGACAGTGAAGCTTTCTTT.

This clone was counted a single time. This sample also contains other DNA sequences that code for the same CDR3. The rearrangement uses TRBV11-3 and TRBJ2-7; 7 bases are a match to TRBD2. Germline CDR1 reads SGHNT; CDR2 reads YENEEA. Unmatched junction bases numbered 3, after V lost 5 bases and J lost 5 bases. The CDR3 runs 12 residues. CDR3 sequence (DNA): TGTGCCAGCAGCCGGGGACTACACGAGCAGTACTTC. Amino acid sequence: CASSRGLHEQYF.

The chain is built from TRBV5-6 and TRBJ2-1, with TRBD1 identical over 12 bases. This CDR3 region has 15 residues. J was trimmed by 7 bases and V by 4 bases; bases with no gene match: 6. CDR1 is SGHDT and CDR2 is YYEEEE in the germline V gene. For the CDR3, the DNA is TGTGCCAGCAGCCCCGGGACAGGGGGCTTGAATGAGCAGTTCTTC. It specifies CASSPGTGGLNEQFF.

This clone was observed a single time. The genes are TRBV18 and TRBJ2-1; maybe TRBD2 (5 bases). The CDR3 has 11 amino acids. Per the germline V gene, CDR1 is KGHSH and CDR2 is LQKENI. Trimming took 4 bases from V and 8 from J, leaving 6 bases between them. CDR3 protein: CASSQGDEQFF. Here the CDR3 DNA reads TGTGCCAGCTCACAGGGAGATGAGCAGTTCTTC.

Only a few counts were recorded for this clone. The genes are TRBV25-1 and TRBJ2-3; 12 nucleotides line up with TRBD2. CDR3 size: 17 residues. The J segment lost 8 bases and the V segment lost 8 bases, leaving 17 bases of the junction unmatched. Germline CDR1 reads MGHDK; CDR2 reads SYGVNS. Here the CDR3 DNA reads TGTGCCAGCGACCCGGGACTAGCGGGCCAATGGGGCGGTACGCAGTATTTT. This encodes CASDPGLAGQWGGTQYF.

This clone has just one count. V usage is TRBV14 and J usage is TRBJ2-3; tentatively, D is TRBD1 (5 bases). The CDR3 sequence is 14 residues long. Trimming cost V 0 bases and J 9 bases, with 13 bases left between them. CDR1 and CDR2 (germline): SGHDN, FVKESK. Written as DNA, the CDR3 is TGTGCCAGCAGCCAAGAAACAGGTAGCTTGACGCAGTATTTT. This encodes CASSQETGSLTQYF.

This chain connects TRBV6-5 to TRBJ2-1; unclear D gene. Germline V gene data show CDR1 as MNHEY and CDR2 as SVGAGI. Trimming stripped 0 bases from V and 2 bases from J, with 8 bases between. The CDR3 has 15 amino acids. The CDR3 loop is CASSYSRAAYNEQFF. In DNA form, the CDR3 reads TGTGCCAGCAGTTACTCGAGAGCTGCCTACAATGAGCAGTTCTTC.

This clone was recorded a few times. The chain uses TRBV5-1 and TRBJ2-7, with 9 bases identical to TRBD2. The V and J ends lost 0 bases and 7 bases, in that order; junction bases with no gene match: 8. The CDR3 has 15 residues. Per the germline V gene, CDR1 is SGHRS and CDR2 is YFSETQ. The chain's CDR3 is CASSLVLAGADEQYF. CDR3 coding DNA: TGCGCCAGCAGCTTGGTTTTAGCGGGAGCGGATGAGCAGTACTTC.

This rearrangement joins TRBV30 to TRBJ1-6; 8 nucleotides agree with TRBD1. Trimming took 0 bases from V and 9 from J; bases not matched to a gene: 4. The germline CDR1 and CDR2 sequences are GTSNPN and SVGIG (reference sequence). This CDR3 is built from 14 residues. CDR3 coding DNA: TGTGCCTGGAGTGTTCGGCAGGGGGCTTCACCCCTCCACTTT. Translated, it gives CAWSVRQGASPLHF.

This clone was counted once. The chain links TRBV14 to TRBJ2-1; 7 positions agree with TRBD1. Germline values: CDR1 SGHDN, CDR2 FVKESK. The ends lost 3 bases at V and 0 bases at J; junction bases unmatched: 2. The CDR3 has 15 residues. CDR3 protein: CASSHGTDSYNEQFF. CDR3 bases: TGTGCCAGCAGCCACGGGACAGACTCCTACAATGAGCAGTTCTTC.

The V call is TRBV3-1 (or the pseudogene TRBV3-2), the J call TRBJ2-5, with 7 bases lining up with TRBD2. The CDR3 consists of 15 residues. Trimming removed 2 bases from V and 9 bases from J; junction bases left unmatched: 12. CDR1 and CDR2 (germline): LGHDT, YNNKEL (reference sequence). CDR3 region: CASSQQGTILWAQYF. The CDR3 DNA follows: TGTGCCAGCAGCCAACAAGGGACTATTCTTTGGGCCCAGTACTTC.

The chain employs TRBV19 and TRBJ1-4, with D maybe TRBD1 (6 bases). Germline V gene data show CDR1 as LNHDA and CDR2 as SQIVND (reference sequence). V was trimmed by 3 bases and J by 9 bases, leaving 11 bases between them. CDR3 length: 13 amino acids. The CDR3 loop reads CASSIPQGQKLFF. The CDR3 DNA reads TGTGCCAGTAGTATTCCACAGGGCCAAAAACTGTTTTTT.